What follows are 27 T cell receptor beta chains derived from one specimen sequenced in a study of blood T cell repertoires in COVID-19. Assay used: immunoSEQ multiplex PCR; TCRdb lists only in-frame clones, some missing. Here the sample spans hundreds of thousands of clones, around 90% being singletons. The sequenced sample was PBMCs or T cells enriched from blood (not recorded which). The receptors stem from a woman in her forties with acute COVID-19.

V usage is TRBV10-3 and J usage is TRBJ1-1; possibly TRBD1 for D (6 bases). Between the trimmed V and J ends, which lost 6 bases and 6 bases, there was a span of 17 bases. The CDR3 is 14 amino acids. The germline V gene encodes CDR1 ENHRY and CDR2 SYGVKD. This CDR3 reads CAIRRQAPVAEAFF. CDR3 nucleotides: TGTGCCATCAGGAGACAGGCACCTGTCGCTGAAGCTTTCTTT.

CDR3 residues: CAWSVNGVASTEAFF. For the CDR3, the DNA is TGTGCCTGGAGTGTAAACGGGGTGGCAAGCACTGAAGCTTTCTTT. The V call is TRBV30, the J call TRBJ1-1; D not certain. V lost 0 bases and J 4 bases, leaving 15 bases between the germline ends. Per germline, CDR1 GTSNPN and CDR2 SVGIG (reference sequence). The CDR3 spans 15 residues.

The chain links TRBV27 to TRBJ2-7; TRBD1 is a possible D gene (6 bases). V dropped 5 bases and J dropped 1 base, with 15 bases sitting between them. The CDR3 length is 15 residues. The germline gives CDR1 MNHEY, CDR2 SMNVEV (reference sequence). This chain's CDR3 is CASSAARQDSYEQYF. CDR3 DNA sequence: TGTGCCAGCAGTGCGGCGCGACAGGATTCCTACGAGCAGTACTTC.

This rearrangement joins TRBV6-1 to TRBJ1-2; TRBD1 is a possible D gene (6 bases). The CDR3 is made up of 16 amino acids. Trimming left V 4 bases short and J 3 bases short, with 18 bases between. The germline gives CDR1 MNHNS, CDR2 SASEGT. Written as DNA, the CDR3 is TGTGCCAGCAGTGGGACCTCAGGGGCAGTCGACTATGGCTACACCTTC. It specifies CASSGTSGAVDYGYTF.

This chain connects TRBV18 to TRBJ2-6; possible D gene TRBD1, 5 bases. CDR3 length equals 21 residues. Germline-derived CDR1 and CDR2 are KGHSH and LQKENI. V lost 2 bases, J lost 0 bases, and 23 bases lay in between. The CDR3 loop is CASSPYQEKQGRSSGANVLTF. CDR3 bases: TGTGCCAGCTCACCATATCAAGAGAAGCAGGGTAGAAGCTCTGGGGCCAACGTCCTGACTTTC. The full variable domain, in which reference TRBV18 and TRBJ2-6 provide the parts outside the CDR3, is NAGVMQNPRHLVRRRGQEARLRCSPMKGHSHVYWYRQLPEEGLKFMVYLQKENIIDESGMPKERFSAEFPKEGPSILRIQQVVRGDSAAYFCASSPYQEKQGRSSGANVLTFGAGSRLTVL.

This clone came up a few times. The chain carries TRBV7-9 and TRBJ2-5; 8 bases agree with TRBD1. There are 15 residues in the CDR3. J lost 4 bases, V lost 4 bases, and 8 bases had no gene match. CDR1 and CDR2 (germline): SEHNR, FQNEAQ (reference sequence). For the CDR3, the DNA is TGTGCCAGCAGCTCCGGACAGGGCCCGGGAGAGACCCAGTACTTC. As protein: CASSSGQGPGETQYF.

V usage is TRBV15 and J usage is TRBJ1-2, with 7 bases matching TRBD1. The CDR3 length is 12 residues. The J segment lost 4 bases and the V segment lost 8 bases, leaving 4 bases of the junction unmatched. The germline gives CDR1 LNHNV, CDR2 YYDKDF (reference sequence). The CDR3 coding sequence is TGTGCCACCGGTGACAGGGTCTATGGCTACACCTTC. Residues: CATGDRVYGYTF. The whole variable domain, filled in from reference TRBV15 and TRBJ1-2, reads DAMVIQNPRYQVTQFGKPVTLSCSQTLNHNVMYWYQQKSSQAPKLLFHYYDKDFNNEADTPDNFQSRRPNTSFCFLDIRSPGLGDTAMYLCATGDRVYGYTFGSGTRLTVV.

The chain recombines TRBV18 with TRBJ2-7; D is possibly TRBD1 (6 bases). Germline CDR1 and CDR2: KGHSH and LQKENI. The CDR3 is 14 amino acids. The V gene lost 5 bases and the J gene lost 0 bases, with 11 bases spanning the gap. CDR3 residues: CASSSGTSSYEQYF. CDR3 DNA: TGTGCCAGCTCATCAGGGACATCCTCCTACGAGCAGTACTTC.

The V gene is TRBV25-1, the J gene TRBJ1-2; tentatively, D is TRBD1 (5 bases). There are 15 residues in the CDR3. Germline V gene lookup returns CDR1 MGHDK and CDR2 SYGVNS. V shed 6 bases and J shed 2 bases, with 16 bases lying between them. The CDR3 DNA follows: TGTGCCAGCAGGGGTACGGGACTCTTGAACTATGGCTACACCTTC. This gives the protein CASRGTGLLNYGYTF.

This CDR3 is CASSSGTERETQYF. Written as DNA, the CDR3 is TGTGCCAGCAGCTCGGGGACAGAGAGGGAGACCCAGTACTTC. The gene calls are TRBV7-6 and TRBJ2-5; TRBD1 agrees at 7 bases. Germline V CDR1 and CDR2: SGHVS, FNYEAQ. The V and J ends lost 4 bases and 5 bases, in that order; junction bases with no gene match: 7. CDR3 length equals 14 residues. The full variable domain, its missing parts supplied by reference TRBV7-6 and TRBJ2-5, is GAGVSQSPRYKVTKRGQDVALRCDPISGHVSLYWYRQALGQGPEFLTYFNYEAQQDKSGLPNDRFSAERPEGSISTLTIQRTEQRDSAMYRCASSSGTERETQYFGPGTRLLVL.

The V and J genes are TRBV6-6 and TRBJ2-3; TRBD2 agrees at 9 bases. The CDR3 is made up of 16 amino acids. J was trimmed by 0 bases and V by 3 bases; bases with no gene match: 4. Germline V gives CDR1 MNHNY, CDR2 SVGAGI (reference sequence). The CDR3 loop reads CASSYLAGASTDTQYF. For the CDR3, the DNA is TGTGCCAGCAGTTATTTAGCGGGGGCTAGCACAGATACGCAGTATTTT.

The chain uses TRBV30 and TRBJ1-2; 7 bases are shared with TRBD1. Germline assignment: CDR1 GTSNPN and CDR2 SVGIG (reference sequence). This CDR3 has 13 residues. V gave up 2 bases and J gave up 5 bases; unmatched junction bases: 5. CDR3 bases: TGTGCCTGGAGTCCTGACAGGGCGTATGGCTACACCTTC. This gives the protein CAWSPDRAYGYTF.

This chain joins TRBV12-3 or TRBV12-4 and TRBJ1-2, with TRBD1 as a possible D gene (5 bases). The CDR3 contains 13 residues. Trimming took 3 bases from V and 6 from J, leaving 11 bases between them. The CDR3 sequence: CASSFGAVDGYTF. CDR3 sequence (DNA): TGTGCCAGCAGTTTTGGGGCAGTCGATGGCTACACCTTC.

The chain couples TRBV5-6 to TRBJ1-2; D is undetermined. From germline, CDR1 is SGHDT and CDR2 YYEEEE. V lost 2 bases and J lost 3, with 8 bases in between. This CDR3 has 13 amino acids. The CDR3 loop reads CASSFGSYYGYTF. CDR3 bases: TGTGCCAGCAGCTTTGGCAGTTACTATGGCTACACCTTC.

The rearrangement uses TRBV7-9 and TRBJ1-6; TRBD1 agrees at 7 bases. The CDR3 runs 17 residues. V was clipped by 1 base and J by 7 bases; unmatched bases: 10. CDR1 is SEHNR, CDR2 FQNEAQ, per germline (reference sequence). DNA of the CDR3: TGTGCCAGCAGCTTAGATGCATTGGGACAGCTGAATTCACCCCTCCACTTT. Its translation is CASSLDALGQLNSPLHF.

The genes are TRBV5-1 and TRBJ2-5, with D uncertain. The CDR3 spans 17 residues. Trimming stripped 0 bases from V and 2 bases from J, with 17 bases between. Germline CDR1 reads SGHRS; CDR2 reads YFSETQ. CDR3 coding DNA: TGCGCCAGCAGCTTGGCGTACTCAGGAAACTCTCAAGAGACCCAGTACTTC. Encoded protein: CASSLAYSGNSQETQYF. The whole variable domain, remainder taken from reference TRBV5-1 and TRBJ2-5, is KAGVTQTPRYLIKTRGQQVTLSCSPISGHRSVSWYQQTPGQGLQFLFEYFSETQRNKGNFPGRFSGRQFSNSRSEMNVSTLELGDSALYLCASSLAYSGNSQETQYFGPGTRLLVL.

This sequence joins TRBV5-1 and TRBJ1-2; D is perhaps TRBD1 (6 bases). Trimming removed 2 bases at V and 2 bases at J, with 10 bases between. The CDR3 loop spans 14 amino acids. CDR1 and CDR2 (germline): SGHRS, YFSETQ. CDR3 sequence: CASSLFGTNYGYTF. Written as DNA, the CDR3 is TGCGCCAGCAGCTTATTCGGGACAAACTATGGCTACACCTTC.

The J gene is TRBJ2-2, the V gene TRBV5-1; 8 bases match TRBD1. Germline V gene lookup returns CDR1 SGHRS and CDR2 YFSETQ. The J segment lost 1 base and the V segment lost 0 bases, leaving 2 bases of the junction unmatched. The CDR3 totals 16 residues. The CDR3 loop reads CASSLGQGRNTGELFF. CDR3 nucleotide sequence: TGCGCCAGCAGCTTGGGACAGGGGAGGAACACCGGGGAGCTGTTTTTT.

The rearrangement joins TRBV15 to TRBJ1-4; D is undetermined. CDR3 length: 15 residues. V shed 0 bases and J shed 8 bases, with 13 bases lying between them. The germline V gene encodes CDR1 LNHNV and CDR2 YYDKDF (reference sequence). As DNA, the CDR3 is TGTGCCACCAGCAGAGATCGGGGTCTCAGCGAAAAACTGTTTTTT. Translated, it gives CATSRDRGLSEKLFF.

This clone was observed once. The chain links TRBV5-4 to TRBJ2-3, with TRBD2 identical over 11 bases. Germline loops: CDR1 SGHNT, CDR2 YYREEE (reference sequence). V shed 5 bases and J 6 bases; nucleotides not matched to a gene: 17. The CDR3 length is 18 residues. The CDR3 protein is CASSQPDLAGGTSDTQYF. The CDR3 nucleotides read TGTGCCAGCAGTCAACCCGATCTAGCGGGGGGCACCTCTGATACGCAGTATTTT.

The genes are TRBV5-1 and TRBJ2-1, with D possibly TRBD2 on 6 matching bases. Deletions cut 0 bases from V and 10 bases from J, with 20 bases between. The CDR3 has 16 residues. Germline CDR1 reads SGHRS; CDR2 reads YFSETQ. Here the CDR3 reads CASSLAGGTQIREQFF. The CDR3 DNA sequence: TGCGCCAGCAGCTTGGCCGGGGGAACACAGATCCGGGAGCAGTTCTTC.

The CDR3 reads CASRARTGPNYGYTF. The CDR3 region has the DNA TGTGCCAGCAGGGCCAGGACAGGGCCAAACTATGGCTACACCTTC. This chain uses TRBV6-5 with TRBJ1-2, with TRBD1 identical over 8 bases. The CDR3 length is 15 residues. The germline CDR1 and CDR2 sequences are MNHEY and SVGAGI. The V segment lost 6 bases and the J segment 2 bases; nucleotides outside the gene matches: 8.

The gene calls are TRBV20-1 and TRBJ2-1; D remains ambiguous. CDR1 is DFQATT and CDR2 is SNEGSKA in the germline V gene (reference sequence). The CDR3 spans 11 residues. Trimming stripped 3 bases from V and 7 bases from J, with 7 bases between. The CDR3 sequence: CSASSRNEQFF. The CDR3, as DNA: TGCAGTGCTAGTTCCAGGAATGAGCAGTTCTTC.

The table lists this clone with a few counts. The chain is built from TRBV10-3 and TRBJ2-1, with D perhaps matching TRBD1 (5 bases). The germline V gene has CDR1 ENHRY and CDR2 SYGVKD. The length of the CDR3 is 12 residues. V lost 6 bases and J lost 7, with 10 bases in between. CDR3 sequence: CAIRDQGNEQFF. The CDR3 DNA sequence: TGTGCCATCAGGGACCAGGGAAATGAGCAGTTCTTC.

The V gene is TRBV6-6, the J gene TRBJ1-2; D gene uncertain. Germline CDR1 reads MNHNY; CDR2 reads SVGAGI (reference sequence). Between the trimmed V and J ends, which lost 5 bases and 10 bases, there was a span of 11 bases. This CDR3 has 11 amino acids. CDR3 sequence reads: CASSLGRDYTF. In nucleotides, the CDR3 is TGTGCCAGCAGTCTCGGACGGGACTACACCTTC.

The genes are TRBV6-4 and TRBJ2-6; D is possibly TRBD1 (6 bases). Trimming shortened V by 0 bases and J by 2 bases, and 8 bases separated the two germline ends. The CDR3 spans 16 residues. CDR1 and CDR2 from the germline V gene are MRHNA and SNTAGT. CDR3 coding DNA: TGTGCCAGCAGTGACTCGAACAGGGCTGGGGCCAACGTCCTGACTTTC. This encodes CASSDSNRAGANVLTF.

V and J are TRBV27 and TRBJ2-5, with 7 bases identical to TRBD2. Germline V lookup: CDR1 MNHEY, CDR2 SMNVEV (reference sequence). This CDR3 has 13 amino acids. V lost 4 bases to trimming and J lost 8 bases; unmatched junction nucleotides: 7. CDR3: CASSYGGGRTQYF. As DNA, the CDR3 is TGTGCCAGCAGTTATGGGGGGGGGAGAACCCAGTACTTC.